These T cell receptor beta chains were read from a single sample in a study of breast tumors, draining lymph nodes, adjacent tissues. TCRdb redid the calling of the multiplex PCR reads with MiXCR, one entry per CDR3 protein. The sample consists of about 140,000 distinct CDR3 sequences, about 33% of them appearing once. Sequenced: axillary lymph node tissue. All receptors derive from a female donor with breast cancer. Some clones in this sample may be carry-over from other donors' samples. CDR3s include the opening cysteine and the closing phenylalanine or tryptophan. D genes are given only for firm matches. Some rows have no size entry. The others give once, few or many, or a class for an expanded clone.

TRBJ2-1,TRBV19,many,-,TGTGCCAGTAGTAAGGGACTCCCACCTCGCAATGAGCAGTTCTTC,CASSKGLPPRNEQFF
TRBJ1-5,TRBV4-1,many,-,TGCGCCAGCAGCCAACAGACAGTTAGCAATCAGCCCCAGCATTTT,CASSQQTVSNQPQHF
TRBJ1-5,TRBV7-2,many,-,TGTGCCAGCAGCGGACAATCATATAGCAATCAGCCCCAGCATTTT,CASSGQSYSNQPQHF
TRBJ1-2,TRBV25-1,many,TRBD1,TGTGCCAGCAGGGGACAGGGAACGCGAGGCTACACCTTC,CASRGQGTRGYTF
TRBJ1-4,TRBV6-6,many,-,TGTGCCAGCATGGGGAATGAAAAACTGTTTTTT,CASMGNEKLFF
TRBJ2-1,TRBV27,-,-,TGTGCCAGCAGTCCGAACCCGGGGCCGACGGGGAACCTCAATGAGCAGTTCTTC,CASSPNPGPTGNLNEQFF
TRBJ2-3,TRBV20-1,many,TRBD2,TGCAGCACCCGACTAGCTATTTATACGCAGTATTTT,CSTRLAIYTQYF
TRBJ2-3,TRBV20-1,many,-,TGCAGTGCTACAGGGTTGGACGGCACAGATACGCAGTATTTT,CSATGLDGTDTQYF
TRBJ2-1,TRBV5-1,many,TRBD2,TGCGCCAGCAGCTTGCTAGCGGGCTTCAATGAGCAGTTCTTC,CASSLLAGFNEQFF
TRBJ1-1,TRBV10-3,once,-,TGTGCCATCAACAAAGAGGGTACTGAAGCTTTCTTT,CAINKEGTEAFF
TRBJ1-5,TRBV27,many,-,TGTGCCAGCAGTTCAGAACTGGGGGGCAATCAGCCCCAGCATTTT,CASSSELGGNQPQHF
TRBJ1-6,TRBV27,many,TRBD1,TGTGCCAGCAGTCCCCGGGACAGTCTCAGCTCACCCCTCCACTTT,CASSPRDSLSSPLHF
TRBJ1-6,TRBV20-1,few,-,TGCAGTGCTACAGGTTATAATTCACCCCTCCACTTT,CSATGYNSPLHF
TRBJ1-2,TRBV2,many,-,TGTGCCAGCAGTCAGTCTAACTATGGCTACACCTTC,CASSQSNYGYTF
TRBJ1-5,TRBV10-1,few,TRBD1,TGCGCCAGGGACAGGGCGAATCAGCCCCAGCATTTT,CARDRANQPQHF
TRBJ1-2,TRBV12-3/TRBV12-4,many,TRBD1,TGTGCCAGCAGTTCTGGGACAGGTTTGAGCTGCACCTTC,CASSSGTGLSCTF
TRBJ1-1,TRBV12-3/TRBV12-4,-,-,TGTGCCAGCAGCCCGGGGAAGGGGCTGGAAACTGGAGCTTTCTTT,CASSPGKGLETGAFF
TRBJ2-2,TRBV6-1,once,-,TGTGCCACCGAACCGACAGACGCCGGGGAGCTGTTTTTT,CATEPTDAGELFF
TRBJ2-1,TRBV6-1,many,-,TGTGCCAGCATTAAGACCCCTTTCAATGAGCAGTTCTTC,CASIKTPFNEQFF
TRBJ2-2,TRBV29-1,-,-,TGCAGCGTCGGAGTGGTTCAGGGCGCCGGGGAGCTGTTTTTT,CSVGVVQGAGELFF
TRBJ2-5,TRBV5-8,many,-,TGTGCCAGCAGCCGTTTAAGGGTGCAAGAGACCCAGTACTTC,CASSRLRVQETQYF
TRBJ2-5,TRBV5-1,many,-,TGCGCCAGCAGCCCCACAGGGAGGGTACAAGAGACCCAGTACTTC,CASSPTGRVQETQYF
TRBJ1-4,TRBV7-7,-,TRBD1,TGTGCTAGCAGCTCAGAACCGGGGCAGGGGGGGGGAAAACTGTTTTTT,CASSSEPGQGGGKLFF
TRBJ2-2,TRBV9,many,-,TGTGCCAGCAGCCAGACACAGGGAGCCGGGGAGCTGTTTTTT,CASSQTQGAGELFF
TRBJ1-1,TRBV2,-,-,TGTGCCAGCAGTTCCGGCAGACAGAACACTGAAGCTTTCTTT,CASSSGRQNTEAFF
TRBJ2-2,TRBV24-1,-,-,TGTGCCACCAGTGACCCTAGGGATGGCACCGGGGAGCCGTTTTTT,CATSDPRDGTGEPFF
TRBJ2-1,TRBV6-6,many,TRBD1,TGTGCCAGCAGCCCAGGACAGGCGGATAACAATGAGCAGTTCTTC,CASSPGQADNNEQFF
TRBJ1-4,TRBV19,many,-,TGTGCCAGTAGTACACAGATAACTAATGAAAAACTGTTTTTT,CASSTQITNEKLFF
TRBJ1-4,TRBV28,many,-,TGTGCCAGCCACGGCGGGGGTACTAATGAAAAACTGTTTTTT,CASHGGGTNEKLFF
TRBJ2-7,TRBV2,-,-,TGTGCCAGCAGTGATGGGGTTTCCTACGAGCAGTACTTC,CASSDGVSYEQYF
TRBJ1-1,TRBV30,-,TRBD1,TGTGCCTGGAAAGGACAGGGGAACACTGAAGCTTTCTTT,CAWKGQGNTEAFF
TRBJ2-7,TRBV18,many,TRBD2,TGTGCCAGCTCCCGGACTAGCGGAGTTTACGAGCAGTACTTC,CASSRTSGVYEQYF
TRBJ2-7,TRBV30,many,-,TGTGCCTGTGGACAGTCATACGAGCAGTACTTC,CACGQSYEQYF
TRBJ1-5,TRBV7-9,many,TRBD1,TGTGCCAGCAGCTTAGGGACAGGCAGCAATCAGCCCCAGCATTTT,CASSLGTGSNQPQHF
TRBJ2-2,TRBV12-3/TRBV12-4,many,TRBD1,TGTGCCAGCAGTTTAACAGCGGGCCGGCAGGGGGCGATTACCGGGGAGCTGTTTTTT,CASSLTAGRQGAITGELFF
TRBJ1-2,TRBV6-5,many,TRBD1,TGTGCCAGCAGTGACAGGGGCGCCCGATCGAGCTATGGCTACACCTTC,CASSDRGARSSYGYTF
TRBJ2-5,TRBV24-1,many,-,TGTGCGGGGCTCGGGGGCCGTGACCAAGAGACCCAGTACTTC,CAGLGGRDQETQYF
TRBJ2-2,TRBV29-1,-,-,TGCAGCGGGGGGTTGACCGGGGAGCTGTTTTTT,CSGGLTGELFF
TRBJ1-2,TRBV29-1,many,-,TGCAGCGTGCTTGGGGGACGTCGCGGCTACACCTTC,CSVLGGRRGYTF
TRBJ1-4,TRBV5-1,many,-,TGCGCCAGCAGCGTGGGCCCTCCCAGTGCAACTAATGAAAAACTGTTTTTT,CASSVGPPSATNEKLFF
TRBJ1-2,TRBV30,many,-,TGTGCCTGGAGTGTACCTGGGGTTGGAAACTATGGCTACACCTTC,CAWSVPGVGNYGYTF
TRBJ1-1,TRBV5-1,many,-,TGCGCCAGCAGCTTGGGGCTTGCAAATATGAACACTGAAGCTTTCTTT,CASSLGLANMNTEAFF
TRBJ1-1,TRBV7-9,-,-,TGTGCCAGCACATCGGACGGTATGAACACTGAAGCTTTCTTT,CASTSDGMNTEAFF
TRBJ2-5,TRBV29-1,-,TRBD2,TGCAGCGTTGGGACTAGCGGGTACCAAGAGACCCAGTACTTC,CSVGTSGYQETQYF
TRBJ2-7,TRBV6-1,many,TRBD1,TGTGCCAGCAGACGGACAGGGGATCTGGGCGAGCAGTACTTC,CASRRTGDLGEQYF
TRBJ2-3,TRBV29-1,-,-,TGCAGCGTCCCGGACTGGGCTAGCACAGATACGCAGTATTTT,CSVPDWASTDTQYF
TRBJ2-5,TRBV7-2,many,TRBD1,TGTGCCAGCAGCTCCACGGGACAGCCCCAAAAGACCCAGTACTTC,CASSSTGQPQKTQYF